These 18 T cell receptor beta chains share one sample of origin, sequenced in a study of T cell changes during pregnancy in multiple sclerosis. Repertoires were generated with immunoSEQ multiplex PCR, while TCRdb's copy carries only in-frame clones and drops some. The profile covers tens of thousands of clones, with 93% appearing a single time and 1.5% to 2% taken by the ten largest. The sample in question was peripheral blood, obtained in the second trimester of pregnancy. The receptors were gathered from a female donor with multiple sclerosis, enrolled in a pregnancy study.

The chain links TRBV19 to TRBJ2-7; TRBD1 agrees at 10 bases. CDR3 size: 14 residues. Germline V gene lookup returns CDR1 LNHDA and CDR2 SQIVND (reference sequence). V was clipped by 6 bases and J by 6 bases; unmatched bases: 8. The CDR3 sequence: CASRTGGDTSEQYF. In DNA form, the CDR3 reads TGTGCCAGTAGGACAGGGGGCGATACCTCCGAGCAGTACTTC.

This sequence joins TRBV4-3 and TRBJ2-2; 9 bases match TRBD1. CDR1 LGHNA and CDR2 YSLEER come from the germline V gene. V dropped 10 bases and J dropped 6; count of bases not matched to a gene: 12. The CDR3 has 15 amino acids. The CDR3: CANEWGQGSPGELFF. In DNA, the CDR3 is TGCGCCAACGAGTGGGGACAGGGAAGCCCCGGGGAGCTGTTTTTT.

The CDR3 is CASSLAGDYEQYF. The CDR3 nucleotides are TGTGCCAGCAGTTTGGCCGGGGACTACGAGCAGTACTTC. The chain recombines TRBV28 with TRBJ2-7, with D maybe TRBD2 (5 bases). CDR1 and CDR2 from the germline V gene are MDHEN and SYDVKM. The CDR3 has 13 amino acids. Between the trimmed V and J ends, which lost 3 bases and 3 bases, there was a span of 9 bases.

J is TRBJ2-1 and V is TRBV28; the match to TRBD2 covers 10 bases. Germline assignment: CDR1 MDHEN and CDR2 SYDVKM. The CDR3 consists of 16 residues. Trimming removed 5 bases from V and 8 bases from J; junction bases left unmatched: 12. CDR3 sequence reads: CASSRPLAGVLDEQFF. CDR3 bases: TGTGCCAGCAGTCGCCCTCTAGCGGGGGTTCTCGATGAGCAGTTCTTC.

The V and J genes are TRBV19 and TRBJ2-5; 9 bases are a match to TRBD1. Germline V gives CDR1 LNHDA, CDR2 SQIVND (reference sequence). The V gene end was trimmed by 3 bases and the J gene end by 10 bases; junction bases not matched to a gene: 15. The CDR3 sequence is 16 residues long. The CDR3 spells CASSILPGQGAKGQYF. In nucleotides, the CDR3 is TGTGCCAGTAGTATTCTACCGGGACAGGGTGCCAAGGGCCAGTACTTC.

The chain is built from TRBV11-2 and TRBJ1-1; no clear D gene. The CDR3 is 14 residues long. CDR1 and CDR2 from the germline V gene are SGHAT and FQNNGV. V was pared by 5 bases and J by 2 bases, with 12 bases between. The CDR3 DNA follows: TGTGCCAGCAGCACATACAGAGAAAACACTGAAGCTTTCTTT. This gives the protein CASSTYRENTEAFF.

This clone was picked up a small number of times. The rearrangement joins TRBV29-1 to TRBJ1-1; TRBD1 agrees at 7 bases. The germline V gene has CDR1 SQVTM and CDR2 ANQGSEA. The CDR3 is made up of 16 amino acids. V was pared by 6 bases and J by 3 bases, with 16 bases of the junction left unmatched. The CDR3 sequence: CSVHGDREIVDTEAFF. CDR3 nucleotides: TGCAGCGTCCATGGAGACAGGGAGATAGTCGACACTGAAGCTTTCTTT.

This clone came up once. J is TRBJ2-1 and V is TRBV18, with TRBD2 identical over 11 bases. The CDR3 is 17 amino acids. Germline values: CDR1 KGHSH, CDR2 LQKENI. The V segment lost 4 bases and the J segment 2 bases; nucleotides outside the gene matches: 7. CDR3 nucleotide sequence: TGTGCCAGCTCACTTTTAGCGGGAGGGAGAACCTACAATGAGCAGTTCTTC. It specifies CASSLLAGGRTYNEQFF.

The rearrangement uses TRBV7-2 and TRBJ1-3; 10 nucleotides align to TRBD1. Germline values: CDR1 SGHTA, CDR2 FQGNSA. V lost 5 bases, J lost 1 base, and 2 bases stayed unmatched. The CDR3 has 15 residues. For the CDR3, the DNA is TGTGCCAGCAGCCGACAGGGGGCTTCTGGAAACACCATATATTTT. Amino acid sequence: CASSRQGASGNTIYF. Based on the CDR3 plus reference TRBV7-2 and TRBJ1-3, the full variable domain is GAGVSQSPSNKVTEKGKDVELRCDPISGHTALYWYRQSLGQGLEFLIYFQGNSAPDKSGLPSDRFSAERTGGSVSTLTIQRTQQEDSAVYLCASSRQGASGNTIYFGEGSWLTVV.

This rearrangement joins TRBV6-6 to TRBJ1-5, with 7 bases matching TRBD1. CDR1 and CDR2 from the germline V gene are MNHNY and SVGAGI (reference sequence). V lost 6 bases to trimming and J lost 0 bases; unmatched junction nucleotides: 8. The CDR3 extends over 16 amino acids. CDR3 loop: CASSVGQEYSNQPQHF. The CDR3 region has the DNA TGTGCCAGCAGCGTAGGACAGGAGTATAGCAATCAGCCCCAGCATTTT.

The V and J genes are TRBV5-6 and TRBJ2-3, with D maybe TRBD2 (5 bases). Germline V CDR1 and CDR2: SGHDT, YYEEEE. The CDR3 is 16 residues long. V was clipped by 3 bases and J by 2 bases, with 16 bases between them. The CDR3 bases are TGTGCCAGCAGCTACACTCTAGCCCCCCACACAGATACGCAGTATTTT. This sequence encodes CASSYTLAPHTDTQYF. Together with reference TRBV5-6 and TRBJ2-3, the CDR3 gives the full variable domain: DAGVTQSPTHLIKTRGQQVTLRCSPKSGHDTVSWYQQALGQGPQFIFQYYEEEERQRGNFPDRFSGHQFPNYSSELNVNALLLGDSALYLCASSYTLAPHTDTQYFGPGTRLTVL.

CDR3 sequence reads: CASSPHRLADTQYF. The CDR3 coding sequence is TGTGCCAGCAGCCCCCACCGGCTAGCAGATACGCAGTATTTT. The J gene is TRBJ2-3, the V gene TRBV6-4; no reliable D call. In germline, CDR1 is MRHNA, CDR2 SNTAGT. The CDR3 is 14 amino acids. The V and J ends lost 6 bases and 4 bases respectively, with 14 bases between them.

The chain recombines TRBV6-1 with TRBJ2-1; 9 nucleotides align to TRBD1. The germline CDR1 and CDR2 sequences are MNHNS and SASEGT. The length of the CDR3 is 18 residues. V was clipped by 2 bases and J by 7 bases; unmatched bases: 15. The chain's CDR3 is CASSEPSDRGGSRNEQFF. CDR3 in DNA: TGTGCCAGCAGTGAACCAAGTGACAGGGGGGGGTCTCGTAATGAGCAGTTCTTC.

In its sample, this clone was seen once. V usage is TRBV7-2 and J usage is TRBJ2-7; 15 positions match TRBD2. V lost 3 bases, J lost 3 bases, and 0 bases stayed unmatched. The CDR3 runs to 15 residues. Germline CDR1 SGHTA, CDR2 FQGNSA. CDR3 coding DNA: TGTGCCAGCAGCTTGGGACTAGCGGGAGGCTACGAGCAGTACTTC. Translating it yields CASSLGLAGGYEQYF.

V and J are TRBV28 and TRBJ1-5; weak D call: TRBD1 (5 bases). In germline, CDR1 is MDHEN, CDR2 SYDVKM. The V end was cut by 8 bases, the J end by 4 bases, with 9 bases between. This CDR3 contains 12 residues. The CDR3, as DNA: TGTGCCAGCGACAGTTTAAATCAGCCCCAGCATTTT. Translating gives CASDSLNQPQHF. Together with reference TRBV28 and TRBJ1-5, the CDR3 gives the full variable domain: DVKVTQSSRYLVKRTGEKVFLECVQDMDHENMFWYRQDPGLGLRLIYFSYDVKMKEKGDIPEGYSVSREKKERFSLILESASTNQTSMYLCASDSLNQPQHFGDGTRLSIL.

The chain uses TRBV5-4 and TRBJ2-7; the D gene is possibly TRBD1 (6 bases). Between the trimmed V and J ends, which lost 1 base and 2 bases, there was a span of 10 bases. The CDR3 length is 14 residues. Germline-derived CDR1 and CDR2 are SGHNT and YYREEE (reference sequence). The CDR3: CASSLFSGAYEQYF. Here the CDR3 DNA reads TGTGCCAGCAGCTTGTTCTCAGGGGCCTACGAGCAGTACTTC.

The CDR3 sequence is CASSPRQNTEAFF. CDR3 DNA sequence: TGTGCCAGCAGCCCCCGACAGAACACTGAAGCTTTCTTT. The rearrangement uses TRBV7-6 and TRBJ1-1; D gene unclear. The V end lost 5 bases, the J end lost 1 base, and 8 bases lay between the germline ends. The germline CDR1 and CDR2 sequences are SGHVS and FNYEAQ. The CDR3 length is 13 residues.

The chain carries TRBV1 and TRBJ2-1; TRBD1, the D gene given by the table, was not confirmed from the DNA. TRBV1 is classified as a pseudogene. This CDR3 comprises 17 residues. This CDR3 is CTSSWGRSGGSYNEQFF. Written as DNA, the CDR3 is TGCACCAGCAGCTGGGGGCGAAGCGGAGGCTCCTACAATGAGCAGTTCTTC.